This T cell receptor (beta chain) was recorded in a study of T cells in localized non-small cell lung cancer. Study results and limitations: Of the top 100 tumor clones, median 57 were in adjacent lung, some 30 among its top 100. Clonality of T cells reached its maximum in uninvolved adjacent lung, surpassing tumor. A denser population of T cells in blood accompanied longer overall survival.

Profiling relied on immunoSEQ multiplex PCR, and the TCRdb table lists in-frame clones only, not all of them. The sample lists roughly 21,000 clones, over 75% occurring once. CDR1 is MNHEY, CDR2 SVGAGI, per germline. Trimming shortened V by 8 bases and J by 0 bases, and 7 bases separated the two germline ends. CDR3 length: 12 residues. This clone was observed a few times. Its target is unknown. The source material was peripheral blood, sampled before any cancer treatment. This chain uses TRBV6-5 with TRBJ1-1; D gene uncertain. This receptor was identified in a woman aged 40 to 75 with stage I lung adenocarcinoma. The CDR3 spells CASSHLNTEAFF. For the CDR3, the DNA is TGTGCCAGCTCTCATCTGAACACTGAAGCTTTCTTT.